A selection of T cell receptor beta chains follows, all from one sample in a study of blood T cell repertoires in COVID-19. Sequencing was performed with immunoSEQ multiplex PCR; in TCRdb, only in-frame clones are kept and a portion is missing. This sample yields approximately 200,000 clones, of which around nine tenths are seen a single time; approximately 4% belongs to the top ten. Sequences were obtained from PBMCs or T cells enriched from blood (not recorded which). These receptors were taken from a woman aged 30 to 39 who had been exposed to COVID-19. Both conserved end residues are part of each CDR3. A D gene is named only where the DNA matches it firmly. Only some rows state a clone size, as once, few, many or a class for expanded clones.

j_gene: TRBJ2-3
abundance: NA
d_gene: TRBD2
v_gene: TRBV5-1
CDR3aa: CASSFLAGGATDTQYF
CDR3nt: TGCGCCAGCAGCTTCCTAGCGGGGGGGGCCACAGATACGCAGTATTTT

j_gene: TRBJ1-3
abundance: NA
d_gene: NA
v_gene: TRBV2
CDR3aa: CASSDLGLNSGNTIYF
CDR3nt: TGTGCCAGCAGTGACCTGGGCCTAAACTCTGGAAACACCATATATTTT

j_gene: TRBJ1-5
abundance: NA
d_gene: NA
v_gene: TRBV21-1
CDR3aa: CASNLKSLNQPQHF
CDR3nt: TGTGCCAGCAACCTAAAGTCCCTAAATCAGCCCCAGCATTTT

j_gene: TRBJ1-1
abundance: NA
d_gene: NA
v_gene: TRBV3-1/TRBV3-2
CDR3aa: CASSRTLNTEAFF
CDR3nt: TGTGCCAGCAGCCGAACATTGAACACTGAAGCTTTCTTT

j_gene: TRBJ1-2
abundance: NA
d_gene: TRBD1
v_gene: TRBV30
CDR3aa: CAWSLGQLNYGYTF
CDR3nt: TGTGCCTGGAGTTTGGGACAGCTTAACTATGGCTACACCTTC

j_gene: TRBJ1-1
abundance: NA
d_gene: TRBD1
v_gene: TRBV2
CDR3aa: CASSNPGTEDTEAFF
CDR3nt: TGTGCCAGCAGTAATCCCGGGACAGAAGACACTGAAGCTTTCTTT

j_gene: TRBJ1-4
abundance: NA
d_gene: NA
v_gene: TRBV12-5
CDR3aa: CASGFLGGRNEKLFF
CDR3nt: TGTGCTAGTGGTTTCCTGGGGGGAAGGAATGAAAAACTGTTTTTT

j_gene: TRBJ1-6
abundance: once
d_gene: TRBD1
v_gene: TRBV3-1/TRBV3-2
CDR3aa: CASSPTGGYSPLHF
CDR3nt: TGTGCCAGCAGCCCGACAGGGGGTTATTCACCCCTCCACTTT

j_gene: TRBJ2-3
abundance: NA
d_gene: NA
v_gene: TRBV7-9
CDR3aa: CASSQRDTQYF
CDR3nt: TGTGCCAGCAGCCAGCGGGATACGCAGTATTTT

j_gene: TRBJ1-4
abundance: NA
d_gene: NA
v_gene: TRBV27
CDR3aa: CASSPSPLSFGKLFF
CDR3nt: TGTGCCAGCAGTCCAAGCCCGCTTTCTTTCGGGAAACTGTTTTTT

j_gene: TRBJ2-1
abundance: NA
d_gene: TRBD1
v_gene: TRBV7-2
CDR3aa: CASSFGGTGGNNEQFF
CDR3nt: TGTGCCAGCAGCTTCGGTGGGACAGGGGGAAACAATGAGCAGTTCTTC

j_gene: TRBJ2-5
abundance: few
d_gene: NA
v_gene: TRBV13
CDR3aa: CASSFEETQYF
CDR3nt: TGTGCCAGCAGCTTCGAGGAGACCCAGTACTTC

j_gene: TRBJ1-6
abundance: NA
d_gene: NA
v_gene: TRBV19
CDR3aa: CACFSSSYNSPLHF
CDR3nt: TGTGCCTGTTTTTCGAGCTCCTATAATTCACCCCTCCACTTT

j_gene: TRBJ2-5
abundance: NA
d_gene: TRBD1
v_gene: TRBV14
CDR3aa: CASSQSGTGFETQYF
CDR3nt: TGTGCCAGCAGCCAGTCCGGGACAGGGTTTGAGACCCAGTACTTC

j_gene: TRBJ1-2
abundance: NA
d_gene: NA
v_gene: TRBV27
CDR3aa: CASSFAGNYGYTF
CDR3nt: TGTGCCAGCAGTTTCGCAGGGAACTATGGCTACACCTTC

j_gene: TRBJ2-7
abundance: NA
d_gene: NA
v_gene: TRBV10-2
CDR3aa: CASRVTIYEQYF
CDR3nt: TGCGCCAGCAGGGTGACTATCTACGAGCAGTACTTC

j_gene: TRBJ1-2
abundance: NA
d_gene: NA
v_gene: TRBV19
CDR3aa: CASSIDGSYGYTF
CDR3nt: TGTGCCAGTAGTATTGACGGGAGCTATGGCTACACCTTC

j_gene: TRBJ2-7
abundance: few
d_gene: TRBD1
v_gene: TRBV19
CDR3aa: CASSIDLETGDFYEQYF
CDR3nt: TGTGCCAGTAGTATAGATCTTGAGACAGGGGACTTCTACGAGCAGTACTTC

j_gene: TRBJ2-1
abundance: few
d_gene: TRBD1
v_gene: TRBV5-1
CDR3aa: CASSSGQRVNEQFF
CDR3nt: TGCGCCAGCAGCTCGGGACAGAGGGTCAATGAGCAGTTCTTC

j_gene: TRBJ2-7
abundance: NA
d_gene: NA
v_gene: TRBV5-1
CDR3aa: CASSLEGRGNEQYF
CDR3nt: TGCGCCAGCAGCTTGGAGGGCAGGGGAAACGAGCAGTACTTC

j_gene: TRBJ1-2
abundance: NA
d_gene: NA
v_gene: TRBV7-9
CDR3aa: CASSLGGSGLLDYGYTF
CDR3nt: TGTGCCAGCAGCTTAGGCGGTTCGGGTCTTCTAGACTATGGCTACACCTTC

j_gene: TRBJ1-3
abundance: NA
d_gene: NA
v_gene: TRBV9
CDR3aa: CASSVAGRGNTIYF
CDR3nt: TGTGCCAGCAGCGTAGCAGGGAGGGGAAACACCATATATTTT

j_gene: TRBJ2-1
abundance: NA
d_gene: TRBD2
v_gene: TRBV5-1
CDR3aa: CASSLVSGGADEQFF
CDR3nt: TGCGCCAGCAGCTTGGTTAGCGGGGGGGCAGATGAGCAGTTCTTC

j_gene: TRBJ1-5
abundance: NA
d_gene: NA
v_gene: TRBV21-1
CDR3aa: CASSKAPPDRADQPQHF
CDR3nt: TGTGCCAGCAGCAAAGCCCCCCCGGACAGGGCGGATCAGCCCCAGCATTTT

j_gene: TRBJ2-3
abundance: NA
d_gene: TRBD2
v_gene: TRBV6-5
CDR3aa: CASSPREGSQYF
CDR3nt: TGTGCCAGCAGTCCCCGGGAGGGTTCGCAGTATTTT